The 18 T cell receptor beta chains presented below share a single source sample, sequenced in a study of OX40 agonist ivuxolimab in advanced cancers. Repertoires were generated with immunoSEQ multiplex PCR, while TCRdb's copy carries only in-frame clones and drops some. The profile covers more than 15,000 clones, with roughly 70% appearing a single time and roughly a quarter taken by the ten largest. Sample: CD4+ or CD8+ T cells sorted from blood, taken in a trial of the OX40 agonist ivuxolimab. The source of these receptors is an adult with an advanced solid tumor such as melanoma, head and neck, liver or kidney cancer.

This rearrangement joins TRBV28 to TRBJ1-5; maybe TRBD1 (5 bases). V lost 3 bases, J lost 1 base, and 16 bases lay in between. This CDR3 spans 17 amino acids. Germline V lookup: CDR1 MDHEN, CDR2 SYDVKM. In DNA form, the CDR3 reads TGTGCCAGCAGTTTTTGGGAGAAATCAGGGAGCAATCAGCCCCAGCATTTT. Encoded protein: CASSFWEKSGSNQPQHF.

The chain is built from TRBV13 and TRBJ1-4, with D possibly matching TRBD1 (6 bases). Germline assignment: CDR1 PRHDT and CDR2 FYEKMQ (reference sequence). Trimming pared 6 bases from V and 4 bases from J, leaving 12 bases between. This CDR3 spans 14 amino acids. CDR3 DNA sequence: TGTGCCAGCAGTCTACAGGGAATTAATGAAAAACTGTTTTTT. Its protein product is CASSLQGINEKLFF.

The chain recombines TRBV12-1 with TRBJ1-1; TRBD1, the table's D call, was not compared with the DNA. TRBV12-1 is an annotated pseudogene. This CDR3 has 18 amino acids. In DNA, the CDR3 is TGTGCCAGCAGCCCCAAGGGGGACAGGGGTGGAATGAACACTGAAGCTTTCTTT. Residues: CASSPKGDRGGMNTEAFF.

The gene calls are TRBV7-9 and TRBJ2-7, with TRBD1 as a possible D gene (5 bases). The germline gives CDR1 SEHNR, CDR2 FQNEAQ (reference sequence). The V end lost 3 bases, the J end lost 7 bases, and 10 bases lay between the germline ends. This CDR3 has 12 amino acids. CDR3 coding DNA: TGTGCCAGCAGCTTGGCAGACAGAGAGCAGTACTTC. Its translation is CASSLADREQYF.

This clone occurred once. CDR3 region: CASRVTWSSYEQYF. The CDR3 coding sequence is TGTGCCAGCAGGGTTACTTGGAGCTCCTACGAGCAGTACTTC. The chain carries TRBV2 and TRBJ2-5; D remains ambiguous. The last part of the DNA fits TRBJ2-7 better; the J call may be wrong. The CDR3 sequence is 14 residues long. Per the germline V gene, CDR1 is SNHLY and CDR2 is FYNNEI.

J is TRBJ2-3 and V is TRBV7-9; 9 bases line up with TRBD1. Germline V CDR1 and CDR2: SEHNR, FQNEAQ (reference sequence). V dropped 4 bases and J dropped 3; count of bases not matched to a gene: 5. The CDR3 consists of 15 residues. In nucleotides, the CDR3 is TGTGCCAGCAGCTCGGGGACAGGGTGGACAGATACGCAGTATTTT. It yields the protein CASSSGTGWTDTQYF.

V and J are TRBV6-5 and TRBJ2-7; the match to TRBD2 covers 9 bases. J gave up 7 bases and V 2 bases, and 9 bases lay outside the gene matches. CDR1 and CDR2 from the germline V gene are MNHEY and SVGAGI. The length of the CDR3 is 15 residues. CDR3 sequence reads: CASSYVGGGAREQYF. The CDR3 bases are TGTGCCAGCAGTTACGTCGGCGGGGGGGCAAGGGAGCAGTACTTC.

The rearrangement joins TRBV10-1 to TRBJ1-1; TRBD1 aligns across 8 bases. The CDR3 has 16 amino acids. With 2 bases clipped from V and 4 bases from J, the junction kept 9 bases outside the gene matches. Germline V gene lookup returns CDR1 WNHNN and CDR2 SYGVQD (reference sequence). The chain's CDR3 is CASSEPRGRFSTEAFF. Here the CDR3 DNA reads TGCGCCAGCAGTGAGCCCAGGGGGCGATTCTCCACTGAAGCTTTCTTT.

The chain recombines TRBV14 with TRBJ1-2; TRBD1 is a possible D gene (6 bases). Trimming left V 4 bases short and J 2 bases short, with 14 bases between. Germline-derived CDR1 and CDR2 are SGHDN and FVKESK. This CDR3 region has 15 residues. CDR3 DNA: TGTGCCAGCAGCCCCTGGCTGACAGGAAACTATGGCTACACCTTC. Translating gives CASSPWLTGNYGYTF.

The CDR3 nucleotides read TGTGCCAGCAGTTATACCCGGGGAGCGCGGGTTGAAAAACTGTTTTTT. This sequence encodes CASSYTRGARVEKLFF. This chain joins TRBV28 and TRBJ1-4; unclear D gene. The CDR3 is 16 residues long. Deletions cut 4 bases from V and 7 bases from J, with 19 bases between. Germline loops: CDR1 MDHEN, CDR2 SYDVKM.

V is TRBV14 and J is TRBJ2-2; 9 bases line up with TRBD2. There are 17 residues in the CDR3. The germline V gene has CDR1 SGHDN and CDR2 FVKESK. With V trimmed by 4 bases and J by 5 bases, 11 bases remained unmatched. CDR3 nucleotide sequence: TGTGCCAGCAGCCGATATATTAGCGGGAGTCGGACCGGGGAGCTGTTTTTT. Its protein product is CASSRYISGSRTGELFF.

This chain joins TRBV7-2 and TRBJ1-4, with D possibly TRBD1 on 5 matching bases. Trimming left V 5 bases short and J 8 bases short, with 18 bases between. The CDR3 has 15 residues. CDR1 SGHTA and CDR2 FQGNSA come from the germline V gene. Here the CDR3 reads CASSRLGTQGEKLFF. As DNA, the CDR3 is TGTGCCAGCAGCAGATTGGGGACCCAGGGAGAAAAACTGTTTTTT.

J is TRBJ1-4 and V is TRBV6-5; D unresolved. Germline lookup yields CDR1 MNHEY and CDR2 SVGAGI. The CDR3 runs 14 residues. The V end lost 6 bases, the J end lost 0 bases, and 8 bases lay between the germline ends. The CDR3 loop reads CASSRRTTNEKLFF. Written as DNA, the CDR3 is TGTGCCAGCAGCCGTAGAACAACTAATGAAAAACTGTTTTTT.

The chain joins TRBV11-1 to TRBJ2-1; TRBD2 agrees at 7 bases. The CDR3 loop spans 13 amino acids. Unmatched junction bases numbered 3, after V lost 4 bases and J lost 6 bases. CDR1 SGHAT and CDR2 FQDESV come from the germline V gene (reference sequence). As DNA, the CDR3 is TGTGCCAGCAGCTCCTGGGGGGGCAATGAGCAGTTCTTC. As protein: CASSSWGGNEQFF.

This clone was seen only once. The rearrangement joins TRBV11-2 to TRBJ2-1; TRBD2 aligns across 10 bases. Germline V lookup: CDR1 SGHAT, CDR2 FQNNGV. J was trimmed by 8 bases and V by 3 bases; bases with no gene match: 7. The CDR3 is 15 residues long. CDR3 protein: CASSLTAGGPDEQFF. The CDR3 DNA follows: TGTGCCAGCAGCTTGACAGCGGGAGGGCCCGATGAGCAGTTCTTC.

The chain joins TRBV6-6 to TRBJ2-6; D remains unclear. The CDR3 covers 12 residues. Per the germline V gene, CDR1 is MNHNY and CDR2 is SVGAGI (reference sequence). Trimming took 6 bases from V and 0 from J, leaving 0 bases between them. DNA for the CDR3: TGTGCCAGCAGCTCTGGGGCCAACGTCCTGACTTTC. Encoded protein: CASSSGANVLTF.

The chain joins TRBV7-9 to TRBJ1-1, with D unresolved. Trimming left V 4 bases short and J 1 base short, with 10 bases between. The CDR3 is 14 residues long. Germline lookup yields CDR1 SEHNR and CDR2 FQNEAQ (reference sequence). CDR3 bases: TGTGCCAGCAGCTCGACGAACACGAACACTGAAGCTTTCTTT. Translation gives CASSSTNTNTEAFF.

This sequence joins TRBV6-5 and TRBJ1-2; D is ambiguous. Germline CDR1 reads MNHEY; CDR2 reads SVGAGI. Trimming stripped 8 bases from V and 0 bases from J, with 16 bases between. The CDR3 sequence is 15 residues long. DNA for the CDR3: TGTGCCAGCCGGCTTTCGGACGGGACTAACTATGGCTACACCTTC. Amino acid sequence: CASRLSDGTNYGYTF.